A single sample gave rise to the 30 T cell receptor beta chains below, sequenced in a study of shared clonotypes between healthy human individuals. Here immunoSEQ multiplex PCR was the method, and the copy in TCRdb shows in-frame clones only, minus some. The sample lists under 1,100,000 clones, more than 75% occurring once. The sequenced sample consisted of memory CD4+ T cells from PBMCs. Subset noted: CD45RA-negative fraction. The receptors originated from a man aged 18 to 30 in good health. Some clones in this sample may be carry-over from other donors' samples.

The chain couples TRBV19 to TRBJ2-1, with D perhaps matching TRBD2 (5 bases). The CDR3 contains 11 residues. From germline, CDR1 is LNHDA and CDR2 SQIVND (reference sequence). Trimming took 2 bases from V and 10 from J, leaving 6 bases between them. Written as DNA, the CDR3 is TGTGCCAGTAGTATACGGGGAGAGCAGTTCTTC. It encodes CASSIRGEQFF.

This sequence joins TRBV19 and TRBJ2-7; D is ambiguous. V was pared by 6 bases and J by 3 bases, with 18 bases between. The CDR3 loop spans 15 amino acids. Per the germline V gene, CDR1 is LNHDA and CDR2 is SQIVND (reference sequence). The CDR3 reads CASRNRATTLYEQYF. The CDR3 coding sequence is TGTGCCAGTAGGAACCGGGCCACAACACTCTACGAGCAGTACTTC.

There are a few counts of this clone. The J gene is TRBJ2-5, the V gene TRBV27; 10 bases match TRBD1. This CDR3 region has 14 residues. V shed 5 bases, J shed 4 bases, and the junction held 4 bases outside the gene matches. Germline V gives CDR1 MNHEY, CDR2 SMNVEV (reference sequence). The CDR3 nucleotides read TGTGCCAGCAGTCCGGACAGGGGGAGAGAGACCCAGTACTTC. Translated, it gives CASSPDRGRETQYF.

V gene TRBV19 combines with J gene TRBJ2-5; D possibly uses TRBD1 or TRBD2 (5 bases each). Germline V CDR1 and CDR2: LNHDA, SQIVND (reference sequence). V dropped 6 bases and J dropped 1 base, with 9 bases sitting between them. The CDR3 sequence is 13 residues long. This CDR3 reads CASRADTQETQYF. DNA of the CDR3: TGTGCCAGTAGAGCGGACACCCAAGAGACCCAGTACTTC. Full variable domain (missing parts from reference TRBV19 and TRBJ2-5): DGGITQSPKYLFRKEGQNVTLSCEQNLNHDAMYWYRQDPGQGLRLIYYSQIVNDFQKGDIAEGYSVSREKKESFPLTVTSAQKNPTAFYLCASRADTQETQYFGPGTRLLVL.

The V gene is TRBV4-1, the J gene TRBJ2-5; 10 bases align to TRBD2. Gene TRBJ2-7 matches the end of the DNA better, so the J call may be wrong. CDR3 length: 15 residues. CDR1 MGHRA and CDR2 YSYEKL come from the germline V gene. CDR3 DNA sequence: TGCGCCAGCAGCCAGGAAGCGGGAGGGGACTACGAGCAGTACTTC. This translates into CASSQEAGGDYEQYF.

The rearrangement uses TRBV30 and TRBJ1-2; 8 positions match TRBD1. CDR3 length: 12 amino acids. V lost 5 bases, J lost 5 bases, and 4 bases stayed unmatched. From germline, CDR1 is GTSNPN and CDR2 SVGIG (reference sequence). This CDR3 reads CAWLQGGYGYTF. CDR3 nucleotide sequence: TGTGCCTGGCTACAGGGGGGGTATGGCTACACCTTC.

The chain uses TRBV5-1 and TRBJ1-1, with a weak D call TRBD1 (5 bases). Trimming took 2 bases from V and 0 from J, leaving 8 bases between them. Germline CDR1 is SGHRS and CDR2 is YFSETQ. The CDR3 runs to 14 residues. CDR3 in amino acids: CASSFTGMNTEAFF. In DNA, the CDR3 is TGCGCCAGCAGCTTCACAGGTATGAACACTGAAGCTTTCTTT.

Details on this clone: Other DNA sequences in the same sample also yield this CDR3. This rearrangement joins TRBV18 to TRBJ2-1; possible D gene TRBD1, 5 bases. Germline CDR1 is KGHSH and CDR2 is LQKENI. With 3 bases removed from V and 4 bases from J, the gap between germline ends came to 7 bases. The CDR3 has 13 residues. CDR3 in DNA: TGTGCCAGCTCACCCGGACAATACAATGAGCAGTTCTTC. Its translation: CASSPGQYNEQFF.

In its sample, this clone was seen a few times. This chain joins TRBV15 and TRBJ2-2; D may be TRBD1 or TRBD2 (5 bases each). CDR3 length: 16 amino acids. Germline loops: CDR1 LNHNV, CDR2 YYDKDF (reference sequence). The V end lost 0 bases, the J end lost 6 bases, and 14 bases lay between the germline ends. For the CDR3, the DNA is TGTGCCACCAGCAGAGATCACAGGACTGGGGCCGGGGAGCTGTTTTTT. It codes for CATSRDHRTGAGELFF.

V and J are TRBV9 and TRBJ2-5, with 14 nucleotides matching TRBD2. CDR3 length: 18 amino acids. The ends lost 0 bases at V and 5 bases at J; junction bases unmatched: 9. Germline V gene lookup returns CDR1 SGDLS and CDR2 YYNGEE. CDR3 residues: CASSVATGTSGRPETQYF. In DNA form, the CDR3 reads TGTGCCAGCAGCGTAGCTACGGGGACTAGCGGGAGACCCGAGACCCAGTACTTC.

The chain is built from TRBV6-5 and TRBJ2-7; unclear D gene. CDR1 is MNHEY, CDR2 SVGAGI, per germline. The CDR3 covers 11 residues. The V end was cut by 2 bases, the J end by 9 bases, with 8 bases between. The CDR3 sequence: CASSYESAQYF. The CDR3 DNA sequence: TGTGCCAGCAGTTACGAGTCCGCGCAGTACTTC.

Concerning this clone: A clone one base away is much larger, so this may be a read error. This CDR3 is also generated by other DNA sequences in the sample. The chain couples TRBV4-1 to TRBJ2-2, with D maybe TRBD2 (6 bases). CDR1 and CDR2 from the germline V gene are MGHRA and YSYEKL. The CDR3 has 16 residues. The CDR3 loop reads CASSQSGLGNTGELFF. The CDR3 coding sequence is TGCGCCAGCAGCCAAAGCGGGCTCGGGAACACCGGGGAGCTGTTCTTT.

V is TRBV18 and J is TRBJ2-1; TRBD2 is a possible D gene (5 bases). This CDR3 region has 14 residues. V was trimmed by 6 bases and J by 9 bases, leaving 18 bases between them. From germline, CDR1 is KGHSH and CDR2 LQKENI. The CDR3 region is CASSVDLLVGEQFF. DNA of the CDR3: TGTGCCAGCTCCGTTGACTTACTAGTAGGTGAGCAGTTCTTC.

This chain connects TRBV13 to TRBJ2-7, with D hard to call. V gave up 4 bases and J gave up 0 bases, with 10 bases separating them. CDR1 and CDR2 (germline): PRHDT, FYEKMQ (reference sequence). The CDR3 runs to 14 residues. This chain's CDR3 is CASSSKSSSYEQYF. In DNA, the CDR3 is TGTGCCAGCAGCTCTAAGAGTAGCTCCTACGAGCAGTACTTC.

The chain is built from TRBV4-1 and TRBJ1-3, with unresolved D. V lost 4 bases, J lost 5 bases, and 21 bases lay in between. CDR3 size: 17 residues. CDR1 is MGHRA and CDR2 is YSYEKL in the germline V gene. The CDR3 loop reads CASSPALGPEDRNTIYF. The CDR3 DNA is TGCGCCAGCAGCCCAGCCCTAGGGCCGGAAGATAGAAACACCATATATTTT.

This clone showed up just once. J is TRBJ2-7 and V is TRBV10-2, with no clear D. Germline lookup yields CDR1 WSHSY and CDR2 SAAADI. Trimming removed 2 bases at V and 7 bases at J, with 12 bases between. The CDR3 runs to 13 residues. CDR3 nucleotide sequence: TGCGCCAGCAGTGAGAGAACCCCGAGAGAGCAGTACTTC. It encodes CASSERTPREQYF.

The chain joins TRBV7-2 to TRBJ2-6; D not certain. The CDR3 totals 14 residues. Germline V gene lookup returns CDR1 SGHTA and CDR2 FQGNSA. The V and J ends lost 5 bases and 2 bases respectively, with 7 bases between them. CDR3 coding DNA: TGTGCCAGCAGCCAGATCCCTGGGGCCAACGTCCTGACTTTC. This gives the protein CASSQIPGANVLTF.

The chain recombines TRBV29-1 with TRBJ2-2, with unresolved D. There are 14 residues in the CDR3. The germline gives CDR1 SQVTM, CDR2 ANQGSEA. Trimming stripped 8 bases from V and 0 bases from J, with 13 bases between. The CDR3 reads CSIRHAANTGELFF. CDR3 nucleotide sequence: TGCAGCATAAGACACGCCGCGAACACCGGGGAGCTGTTTTTT.

The CDR3 DNA is TGTGCCAGCAGTTTGCAGGGGGCTTCACCCCTCCACTTT. Protein product: CASSLQGASPLHF. The V and J genes are TRBV28 and TRBJ1-6, with 8 bases matching TRBD1. V shed 3 bases and J 9 bases; nucleotides not matched to a gene: 1. The CDR3 covers 13 residues. Germline loops: CDR1 MDHEN, CDR2 SYDVKM.

This clone appeared a single time. Other DNA sequences in this sample translate to the same CDR3. This chain links TRBV9 with TRBJ2-3; 8 bases match TRBD2. Germline V CDR1 and CDR2: SGDLS, YYNGEE. Losses at the gene ends were 1 base for V and 3 bases for J; bases not matched to a gene: 4. The CDR3 loop spans 15 amino acids. The CDR3 DNA sequence: TGTGCCAGCAGCGTACTGGCGGGAGGTACAGATACGCAGTATTTT. Protein product: CASSVLAGGTDTQYF.

The V gene is TRBV20-1, the J gene TRBJ2-7; D not resolved. CDR1 and CDR2 (germline): DFQATT, SNEGSKA (reference sequence). V was clipped by 4 bases and J by 3 bases, with 7 bases between them. This CDR3 is built from 11 residues. Written as DNA, the CDR3 is TGCAGTGCTAAGCGAGACTACGAGCAGTACTTC. Amino acid sequence: CSAKRDYEQYF.

The chain uses TRBV19 and TRBJ2-3; D gene uncertain. CDR3 size: 11 residues. Per the germline V gene, CDR1 is LNHDA and CDR2 is SQIVND (reference sequence). V lost 7 bases, J lost 4 bases, and 6 bases lay in between. This chain's CDR3 is CASIEADTQYF. CDR3 DNA sequence: TGTGCCAGTATTGAGGCAGATACGCAGTATTTT.

V usage is TRBV2 and J usage is TRBJ2-4, with D maybe TRBD1 (5 bases). Trimming stripped 4 bases from V and 0 bases from J, with 16 bases between. The CDR3 is made up of 17 amino acids. Looked up from germline, CDR1 is SNHLY and CDR2 is FYNNEI. The CDR3 DNA reads as TGTGCCAGCAGTGCCAACGGACATCAACTAGCCAAAAACATTCAGTACTTC. This gives the protein CASSANGHQLAKNIQYF.

In regard to this clone: A much larger clone sits a single nucleotide away, making a read error possible. Other DNA sequences within the sample encode an identical CDR3. CDR3 DNA sequence: TGTAGCGTTGAATCCCCTGGGGCCAACGTCCTGACTTTC. It yields the protein CSVESPGANVLTF. The chain has TRBV29-1 and TRBJ2-6; D perhaps matches TRBD2 (5 bases). This CDR3 comprises 13 residues. Germline CDR1 SQVTM, CDR2 ANQGSEA.

This chain links TRBV9 with TRBJ2-5; TRBD1 aligns across 10 bases. The germline V gene has CDR1 SGDLS and CDR2 YYNGEE. V dropped 3 bases and J dropped 5; count of bases not matched to a gene: 4. This CDR3 spans 14 amino acids. CDR3 protein: CASSADRGLETQYF. CDR3 in DNA: TGTGCCAGCAGCGCAGACAGGGGGCTCGAGACCCAGTACTTC. Combining the CDR3 with reference TRBV9 and TRBJ2-5 gives the whole variable domain DSGVTQTPKHLITATGQRVTLRCSPRSGDLSVYWYQQSLDQGLQFLIQYYNGEERAKGNILERFSAQQFPDLHSELNLSSLELGDSALYFCASSADRGLETQYFGPGTRLLVL.

The chain recombines TRBV21-1 with TRBJ2-7; TRBD2, as called in the table, went unchecked against the DNA. TRBV21-1 is recorded as a pseudogene. The CDR3 is made up of 16 amino acids. Here the CDR3 DNA reads TGTGCCAGCCGGCCGGGACTAGCGGGACCCTCCTACGAGCAGTACTTC. Translation gives CASRPGLAGPSYEQYF.

The chain uses TRBV7-2 and TRBJ2-4, with D tentatively TRBD1 (5 bases). CDR3 length: 15 residues. The V and J ends lost 3 bases and 5 bases respectively, with 14 bases between them. Germline CDR1 reads SGHTA; CDR2 reads FQGNSA. CDR3: CASSLGRTIENIQYF. The CDR3 nucleotides read TGTGCCAGCAGCTTGGGGCGGACAATTGAAAACATTCAGTACTTC.

This clone was recorded a few times. The chain combines TRBV4-2 with TRBJ1-6; 7 bases fit TRBD1. The J segment lost 7 bases and the V segment lost 5 bases, leaving 8 bases of the junction unmatched. CDR1 and CDR2 from the germline V gene are LGHNA and YNFKEQ. The CDR3 loop spans 15 amino acids. The CDR3 here is CASSGVRGLNSPLHF. The CDR3 coding sequence is TGTGCCAGCAGCGGCGTAAGGGGGCTAAATTCACCCCTCCACTTT.

This chain links TRBV5-4 with TRBJ2-7; 12 nucleotides align to TRBD1. The CDR3 has 13 residues. Per germline, CDR1 SGHNT and CDR2 YYREEE (reference sequence). V lost 9 bases, J lost 5 bases, and 6 bases stayed unmatched. This chain's CDR3 is CATAGQGAHEQYF. In nucleotides, the CDR3 is TGTGCCACCGCGGGACAGGGGGCCCACGAGCAGTACTTC.

This clone was picked up a small number of times. V is TRBV5-4 and J is TRBJ2-2, with D unresolved. Between the trimmed V and J ends, which lost 4 bases and 6 bases, there was a span of 7 bases. The CDR3 is 12 residues long. Per the germline V gene, CDR1 is SGHNT and CDR2 is YYREEE (reference sequence). The CDR3 protein is CASSRTAGELFF. For the CDR3, the DNA is TGTGCCAGCAGCCGGACCGCCGGGGAGCTGTTTTTT.